The 2 T cell receptor beta chains presented below share a single source sample, sequenced in a study of blood T cell repertoires in COVID-19. TCRdb's table, derived via immunoSEQ multiplex PCR, lists solely in-frame clones and lacks some. The repertoire includes 51,000 or so clones, roughly four fifths of them detected once, and over 6% sits in the top ten. The specimen was peripheral blood. These receptors all come from a man between 65 and 85 years old with active COVID-19.

The rearrangement links TRBV7-9 to TRBJ1-2; unclear D gene. The CDR3 totals 13 residues. V dropped 2 bases and J dropped 0 bases, with 4 bases sitting between them. The germline V gene encodes CDR1 SEHNR and CDR2 FQNEAQ (reference sequence). The chain's CDR3 is CASSLSANYGYTF. The CDR3 DNA is TGTGCCAGCAGCTTATCTGCTAACTATGGCTACACCTTC.

V gene TRBV9 combines with J gene TRBJ2-7, with 9 positions matching TRBD2. The CDR3 is 16 amino acids. CDR1 is SGDLS and CDR2 is YYNGEE in the germline V gene. The V and J ends lost 3 bases and 3 bases, in that order; junction bases with no gene match: 10. The chain's CDR3 is CASSGNRLAEDYEQYF. The CDR3 DNA is TGTGCCAGCAGCGGGAACCGACTAGCGGAAGACTACGAGCAGTACTTC.